Below are 6 T cell receptor beta chains sequenced from a single sample in a study of beta chain features in type 1 diabetes. No antigens are known for them. As every portion of the isolated RNA was reverse transcribed, the sequencing read expressed TCRB transcripts. The assay was immunoSEQ multiplex PCR, and TCRdb's table has in-frame clones only and misses some. The table lists about 270,000 clones, roughly an eighth of them singletons. Study-level results: The study found moderately but significantly shorter TCRB CDR3s in all four CD4+ subsets of Type 1 diabetes patients.

The sequenced sample was naive CD4+ T cells from blood. These receptor sequences come from a man between 25 and 39 years old with type 1 diabetes.

This chain uses TRBV19 with TRBJ1-2, with TRBD1 as a possible D gene (5 bases). The CDR3 runs 14 residues. The germline V gene has CDR1 LNHDA and CDR2 SQIVND (reference sequence). V shed 0 bases and J shed 12 bases, with 17 bases lying between them. CDR3 amino acids: CASSIDAGSSQDTF. The CDR3 nucleotides are TGTGCCAGTAGTATAGATGCAGGGTCGAGCCAGGACACCTTC. Together with reference TRBV19 and TRBJ1-2, the CDR3 gives the full variable domain: DGGITQSPKYLFRKEGQNVTLSCEQNLNHDAMYWYRQDPGQGLRLIYYSQIVNDFQKGDIAEGYSVSREKKESFPLTVTSAQKNPTAFYLCASSIDAGSSQDTFGSGTRLTVV.

This clone was counted a few times. The chain is built from TRBV11-2 and TRBJ1-1, with TRBD1 as a possible D gene (6 bases). V was shortened by 6 bases and J by 4 bases, with 12 bases between the two germline ends. The CDR3 runs 13 residues. CDR1 SGHAT and CDR2 FQNNGV come from the germline V gene. The CDR3 sequence: CASSQNRATEAFF. CDR3 DNA: TGTGCCAGCAGTCAAAACAGGGCCACTGAAGCTTTCTTT.

V and J are TRBV30 and TRBJ2-3; maybe TRBD2 (7 bases). Trimming cost V 7 bases and J 6 bases, with 17 bases left between them. Germline CDR1 GTSNPN, CDR2 SVGIG (reference sequence). There are 13 residues in the CDR3. CDR3 sequence (DNA): TGTGCCTCATCCGCGGGGGCGAGGGATACGCAGTATTTT. Encoded protein: CASSAGARDTQYF.

This clone was seen a handful of times. This chain connects TRBV28 to TRBJ1-4; TRBD1 aligns across 7 bases. After removal of 3 bases from V and 7 bases from J, the junction contained 2 bases not matched to a gene. The CDR3 is 13 residues long. Germline-derived CDR1 and CDR2 are MDHEN and SYDVKM. As DNA, the CDR3 is TGTGCCAGCAGTTTGGGACAGATTGAAAAACTGTTTTTT. It translates to CASSLGQIEKLFF.

This clone was counted only a few times. This sequence joins TRBV18 and TRBJ2-7, with 9 nucleotides matching TRBD1. Germline values: CDR1 KGHSH, CDR2 LQKENI. This CDR3 contains 13 residues. With 6 bases clipped from V and 2 bases from J, the junction kept 2 bases outside the gene matches. CDR3 protein: CASSDRGTYEQYF. The CDR3 nucleotides read TGTGCCAGCTCCGACAGGGGGACCTACGAGCAGTACTTC.

There are a few counts of this clone. The chain links TRBV5-1 to TRBJ2-2, with 10 positions matching TRBD1. The V and J ends lost 2 bases and 7 bases, in that order; junction bases with no gene match: 5. Germline-derived CDR1 and CDR2 are SGHRS and YFSETQ. The CDR3 contains 15 residues. CDR3 in amino acids: CASSFRDRGIGELFF. The CDR3 coding sequence is TGCGCCAGCAGCTTCCGGGACAGGGGTATCGGGGAGCTGTTTTTT. Full variable domain (missing parts from reference TRBV5-1 and TRBJ2-2): KAGVTQTPRYLIKTRGQQVTLSCSPISGHRSVSWYQQTPGQGLQFLFEYFSETQRNKGNFPGRFSGRQFSNSRSEMNVSTLELGDSALYLCASSFRDRGIGELFFGEGSRLTVL.